These 5 T cell receptor beta chains were all obtained from the same sample, sequenced in a study of glioma-infiltrating T cells. TCR alpha and beta CDR3 regions were amplified from RNA using iRepertoire nested multiplex PCR. TCRdb re-derived calls from the multiplex PCR reads in MiXCR, one entry per CDR3 protein. This table has around 100,000 distinct CDR3 sequences, around 28% appearing once. The source material was glioma tissue, nonneoplastic brain tissue, or PBMCs (not recorded which). These receptors came from a human donor with low-grade glioma or glioblastoma, undergoing nonglioma brain surgery, or in good health (not recorded which).

This clonotype was observed a handful of times. The chain links TRBV6-1 to TRBJ2-2, with TRBD1 identical over 7 bases. The CDR3 extends over 14 amino acids. V was clipped by 6 bases and J by 6 bases; unmatched bases: 7. Germline CDR1 reads MNHNS; CDR2 reads SASEGT. The CDR3 DNA sequence: TGTGCCAGCAGGCGTAGCCAGGGGGCCGGGGAGCTGTTTTTT. Translated: CASRRSQGAGELFF.

At least ten counts were recorded for this clonotype. The chain carries TRBV24-1 and TRBJ2-7, with D possibly matching TRBD1 (6 bases). The germline gives CDR1 KGHDR, CDR2 SFDVKD. V was clipped by 5 bases and J by 3 bases, with 7 bases between them. The length of the CDR3 is 12 residues. Here the CDR3 reads CATSVQGYEQYF. CDR3 nucleotides: TGTGCCACCAGTGTACAGGGCTACGAGCAGTACTTC.

Comments on this clonotype: The final CDR3 position lacks the conserved phenylalanine or tryptophan, pointing to a likely read error. V gene TRBV11-2 combines with J gene TRBJ2-7; 11 bases match TRBD1. V shed 1 base, J shed 7 bases, and the junction held 9 bases outside the gene matches. CDR3 size: 16 residues. Per germline, CDR1 SGHAT and CDR2 FQNNGV. The CDR3 protein is CASSLATGQGAREQYL. CDR3 nucleotide sequence: TGTGCCAGCAGCTTAGCGACCGGACAGGGGGCGCGGGAGCAGTACTTA.

This clonotype was observed at least ten times. V and J are TRBV6-1 and TRBJ2-3; D call uncertain. Germline loops: CDR1 MNHNS, CDR2 SASEGT. CDR3 size: 11 residues. V gave up 7 bases and J gave up 7 bases, with 9 bases separating them. The CDR3 spells CASTGTNTQYF. As DNA, the CDR3 is TGTGCCAGCACTGGAACCAATACGCAGTATTTT.

About this clonotype: This may arise from a read error, as a much more abundant clone is one base away. The J gene is TRBJ1-2, the V gene TRBV6-2 or TRBV6-3, with D unresolved. This CDR3 region has 12 residues. CDR1 and CDR2 (germline): MNHEY, SVGEGT. The DNA of the CDR3 is TGTGCCACCACAGACTTCGACTATGCCTACACCTTC. Encoded protein: CATTDFDYAYTF.